These T cell receptor beta chains were read from a single sample in a study of immune characteristics of hereditary and idiopathic chronic pancreatitis. TCRdb's table, derived via immunoSEQ multiplex PCR, lists solely in-frame clones and lacks some. The table has approximately 2,000 clones, about 75% seen once. Sequences were obtained from pancreas tissue with hereditary chronic pancreatitis. These receptors were collected from a human donor with chronic pancreatitis. The CDR3 runs from the conserved cysteine through the conserved F or W. Fields, in order: J gene, clone size, D gene, V gene, CDR3 protein, CDR3 DNA. The D gene is left open where the match is weak. Size is stated for part of the rows, as once, few or many counts, or as a class when the clone is expanded.

TRBJ2-1 | NA | NA | TRBV19 | CASSIGPLEHNEQFF | TGTGCCAGTAGTATAGGACCCCTGGAACACAATGAGCAGTTCTTC
TRBJ2-1 | NA | TRBD2 | TRBV9 | CASSVPLAGNNEQFF | TGTGCCAGCAGCGTACCCCTAGCGGGAAACAATGAGCAGTTCTTC
TRBJ2-7 | NA | NA | TRBV10-3 | CAISDSSYEQYF | TGTGCCATCAGTGACAGCTCCTACGAGCAGTACTTC
TRBJ1-2 | few | NA | TRBV29-1 | CSVGSESYGYTF | TGCAGCGTCGGCAGTGAGTCCTATGGCTACACCTTC
TRBJ2-3 | NA | TRBD2 | TRBV7-9 | CATDRLAGQSTDTQYF | TGTGCCACCGACCGTCTAGCGGGGCAGAGCACAGATACGCAGTATTTT
TRBJ2-7 | NA | TRBD2 | TRBV30 | CAWTSGEYEQYF | TGTGCCTGGACTAGCGGGGAATACGAGCAGTACTTC
TRBJ2-1 | NA | TRBD2 | TRBV19 | CASSPPGLAGGAYNEQFF | TGTGCCAGTAGTCCCCCAGGACTAGCGGGAGGCGCCTACAATGAGCAGTTCTTC
TRBJ2-1 | NA | TRBD2 | TRBV6-4 | CASSERGGAYNEQFF | TGTGCCAGCAGTGAACGCGGGGGGGCCTACAATGAGCAGTTCTTC
TRBJ2-7 | large | TRBD1 | TRBV7-2 | CASSLGTGGAYEQYF | TGTGCCAGCAGCTTAGGTACAGGGGGCGCATACGAGCAGTACTTC
TRBJ2-2 | few | TRBD1 | TRBV9 | CASSVVAGGASTGELFF | TGTGCCAGCAGCGTAGTGGCAGGGGGCGCGAGCACCGGGGAGCTGTTTTTT
TRBJ2-3 | NA | TRBD2 | TRBV6-4 | CASSDGTSGTDTQYF | TGTGCCAGCAGTGACGGGACTAGCGGGACAGATACGCAGTATTTT
TRBJ2-3 | few | NA | TRBV11-3 | CASSLVLADTQYF | TGTGCCAGCAGCTTAGTGCTAGCCGATACGCAGTATTTT
TRBJ2-1 | few | TRBD1 | TRBV7-2 | CASSLGQGALNEQFF | TGTGCCAGCAGCCTGGGACAGGGGGCCCTAAATGAGCAGTTCTTC
TRBJ2-3 | NA | TRBD2 | TRBV6-4 | CASSDGGGATDTQYF | TGTGCCAGCAGTGACGGCGGGGGGGCCACAGATACGCAGTATTTT
TRBJ2-3 | NA | NA | TRBV7-2 | CASSLDGGDTDTQYF | TGTGCCAGCAGCTTAGATGGGGGAGACACAGATACGCAGTATTTT
TRBJ2-3 | NA | NA | TRBV19 | CASSIDGQWSDTQYF | TGTGCCAGTAGTATAGATGGACAGTGGTCAGATACGCAGTATTTT